This passage covers 23 T cell receptor beta chains from one sample sequenced in a study of blood T cell repertoires in COVID-19. Only in-frame clones appear in the TCRdb table, and some are missing; sequencing was by immunoSEQ multiplex PCR. The sample holds hundreds of thousands of clones, around 84% seen once. Input material: peripheral blood. These receptors came from a man aged 45-65 years with acute or convalescent COVID-19.

The J gene is TRBJ2-7, the V gene TRBV7-8, with D unclear. The CDR3 is 14 amino acids. Germline V gives CDR1 SGHVS, CDR2 FQNEAQ. V lost 5 bases to trimming and J lost 2 bases, with 13 bases between them. CDR3 protein: CASSPSSPTYEQYF. Here the CDR3 DNA reads TGTGCCAGCAGCCCCAGTTCCCCAACCTACGAGCAGTACTTC.

This chain uses TRBV6-5 with TRBJ1-5, with 9 positions matching TRBD1. Per the germline V gene, CDR1 is MNHEY and CDR2 is SVGAGI. This CDR3 is 15 amino acids long. V lost 6 bases, J lost 2 bases, and 5 bases stayed unmatched. CDR3 sequence reads: CASSQDRGGNQPQHF. DNA of the CDR3: TGTGCCAGCAGCCAGGACAGGGGTGGCAATCAGCCCCAGCATTTT.

This chain connects TRBV11-3 to TRBJ2-7, with 7 bases that match TRBD1. Per the germline V gene, CDR1 is SGHNT and CDR2 is YENEEA. CDR3 length: 16 amino acids. Trimming took 5 bases from V and 0 from J; bases not matched to a gene: 10. Here the CDR3 reads CASSPNDRASSYEQYF. The CDR3 coding sequence is TGTGCCAGCAGCCCGAACGACAGGGCCTCCTCCTACGAGCAGTACTTC.

The genes are TRBV3-1 (or the pseudogene TRBV3-2) and TRBJ1-2; D ambiguous. Germline assignment: CDR1 LGHDT and CDR2 YNNKEL (reference sequence). CDR3 size: 14 residues. Trimming stripped 1 base from V and 14 bases from J, with 20 bases between. CDR3: CASSQGTSDGSFTF. The CDR3 bases are TGTGCCAGCAGCCAAGGGACTTCGGACGGCTCCTTTACCTTC.

The J gene is TRBJ1-2, the V gene TRBV11-2; no firm D call. The ends were cut back, 4 bases at V and 3 bases at J, with 12 bases in the middle. CDR3 length equals 14 residues. Germline V gene sequence: CDR1 SGHAT, CDR2 FQNNGV. CDR3 amino acids: CASSSQQFHYGYTF. CDR3 coding DNA: TGTGCCAGCAGCTCACAGCAATTTCACTATGGCTACACCTTC.

The V call is TRBV3-1 (or the pseudogene TRBV3-2), the J call TRBJ2-3; TRBD2 matches 8 bases. The CDR3 contains 15 residues. From germline, CDR1 is LGHDT and CDR2 YNNKEL (reference sequence). The V gene end was trimmed by 4 bases and the J gene end by 3 bases; junction bases not matched to a gene: 6. This chain's CDR3 is CASSLLGGGTDTQYF. The CDR3 coding sequence is TGTGCCAGCAGCCTCTTGGGCGGGGGGACAGATACGCAGTATTTT.

This chain connects TRBV7-2 to TRBJ1-6; possibly TRBD1 for D (5 bases). Germline-derived CDR1 and CDR2 are SGHTA and FQGNSA. V dropped 0 bases and J dropped 10 bases, with 13 bases sitting between them. This CDR3 contains 15 residues. The CDR3 DNA reads TGTGCCAGCAGCTTAGCGGGCAGGGTGGGATCACCCCTCCACTTT. This sequence encodes CASSLAGRVGSPLHF. Complete variable domain (other parts from reference TRBV7-2 and TRBJ1-6): GAGVSQSPSNKVTEKGKDVELRCDPISGHTALYWYRQSLGQGLEFLIYFQGNSAPDKSGLPSDRFSAERTGGSVSTLTIQRTQQEDSAVYLCASSLAGRVGSPLHFGNGTRLTVT.

The V gene is TRBV5-4, the J gene TRBJ2-5; TRBD1 is a possible D gene (6 bases). The CDR3 sequence is 15 residues long. Trimming stripped 0 bases from V and 1 base from J, with 10 bases between. The V gene's germline CDR1 is SGHNT and CDR2 YYREEE (reference sequence). CDR3 sequence: CASSLGGTIQETQYF. The CDR3 DNA reads as TGTGCCAGCAGCTTGGGTGGGACAATCCAAGAGACCCAGTACTTC.

This sequence joins TRBV2 and TRBJ1-4, with TRBD1 matching 8 bases. Germline CDR1 is SNHLY and CDR2 is FYNNEI. The junction had 5 bases not matched to a gene; V was cut back by 6 bases and J by 5 bases. There are 14 residues in the CDR3. The DNA of the CDR3 is TGTGCCAGCAGGGGCGGACAGGGAAATGAAAAACTGTTTTTT. It is translated as CASRGGQGNEKLFF.

A word on this clone: This CDR3 is also generated by other DNA sequences in the sample. The rearrangement joins TRBV5-4 to TRBJ2-2; 9 positions match TRBD1. Germline CDR1 SGHNT, CDR2 YYREEE (reference sequence). Trimming took 4 bases from V and 3 from J; bases not matched to a gene: 4. The CDR3 covers 15 residues. The CDR3 sequence is CASSPGTGYTGELFF. The CDR3 bases are TGTGCCAGCAGCCCCGGGACAGGGTACACCGGGGAGCTGTTTTTT.

In DNA form, the CDR3 reads TGTGCCAGCAGCGTAGCTAGCCCCAGCACAGATACGCAGTATTTT. It translates to CASSVASPSTDTQYF. The chain carries TRBV9 and TRBJ2-3, with D perhaps matching TRBD2 (5 bases). V was clipped by 0 bases and J by 0 bases, with 8 bases between them. The CDR3 runs 15 residues. Germline-derived CDR1 and CDR2 are SGDLS and YYNGEE. Variable domain in full (rest from reference TRBV9 and TRBJ2-3): DSGVTQTPKHLITATGQRVTLRCSPRSGDLSVYWYQQSLDQGLQFLIQYYNGEERAKGNILERFSAQQFPDLHSELNLSSLELGDSALYFCASSVASPSTDTQYFGPGTRLTVL.

The chain combines TRBV5-4 with TRBJ2-3; no reliable D call. CDR3 length: 12 amino acids. Germline lookup yields CDR1 SGHNT and CDR2 YYREEE (reference sequence). V lost 1 base and J lost 4, with 4 bases in between. The CDR3 reads CASSLPSDTQYF. The CDR3, as DNA: TGTGCCAGCAGCTTGCCTTCAGATACGCAGTATTTT.

This clone appeared once. The genes are TRBV19 and TRBJ2-7; a possible D gene is TRBD1 (5 bases). The germline V and J ends were trimmed by 6 bases and 4 bases, with 19 bases remaining between them. The CDR3 runs 15 residues. Germline CDR1 is LNHDA and CDR2 is SQIVND (reference sequence). CDR3 sequence (DNA): TGTGCCAGTAGCACCGCCCTACAGGTTATTTACGAGCAGTACTTC. It specifies CASSTALQVIYEQYF.

This chain connects TRBV2 to TRBJ1-2, with 10 bases matching TRBD1. V gave up 5 bases and J gave up 8 bases; unmatched junction bases: 11. Germline CDR1 SNHLY, CDR2 FYNNEI. The CDR3 has 15 residues. CDR3 loop: CASSPDRGNLRGYTF. The CDR3 DNA is TGTGCCAGCAGTCCGGACAGGGGGAATCTTCGCGGCTACACCTTC.

The chain uses TRBV11-1 and TRBJ1-6; TRBD1 agrees at 8 bases. The V gene's germline CDR1 is SGHAT and CDR2 FQDESV (reference sequence). This CDR3 contains 15 residues. J was trimmed by 9 bases and V by 5 bases; bases with no gene match: 9. The CDR3 nucleotides read TGTGCCAGCAGCCCCCGGACAGGGCAAGGTTCACCCCTCCACTTT. It yields the protein CASSPRTGQGSPLHF.

A remark on this clone: Germline is not matched at one junction end, which may reflect a read error. This sequence joins TRBV6-5 and TRBJ1-2; the D gene is possibly TRBD1 (5 bases). This CDR3 contains 10 residues. The germline V gene encodes CDR1 MNHEY and CDR2 SVGAGI. The CDR3 spells CASGREGPIF. CDR3 nucleotides: TGTGCCAGCGGAAGGGAGGGACCCATCTTC.

This clone showed up just once. The gene calls are TRBV5-1 and TRBJ1-1; D is undetermined. Trimming shortened V by 0 bases and J by 5 bases, and 8 bases separated the two germline ends. There are 13 residues in the CDR3. In germline, CDR1 is SGHRS, CDR2 YFSETQ. CDR3 in amino acids: CASSLEGRTEAFF. The CDR3 DNA sequence: TGCGCCAGCAGCTTGGAAGGGAGGACTGAAGCTTTCTTT.

The V call is TRBV11-2, the J call TRBJ2-3; the match to TRBD2 covers 9 bases. Trimming took 5 bases from V and 5 from J; bases not matched to a gene: 11. The CDR3 sequence is 16 residues long. Germline V gives CDR1 SGHAT, CDR2 FQNNGV. CDR3 in amino acids: CASSRLGAGGRDTQYF. Written as DNA, the CDR3 is TGTGCCAGCAGCCGGTTGGGAGCGGGGGGACGAGATACGCAGTATTTT.

The V gene is TRBV5-1, the J gene TRBJ2-5; TRBD2 matches at 13 bases. Trimming took 4 bases from V and 2 from J; bases not matched to a gene: 2. The CDR3 consists of 15 residues. Per germline, CDR1 SGHRS and CDR2 YFSETQ. In nucleotides, the CDR3 is TGCGCCAGCAGCCTACTAGCGGGGGGGCAAGAGACCCAGTACTTC. Residues: CASSLLAGGQETQYF.

V gene TRBV11-1 combines with J gene TRBJ1-1; TRBD1 aligns across 9 bases. Germline trimming cut 5 bases from V and 6 bases from J; bases unmatched to any gene: 13. Germline assignment: CDR1 SGHAT and CDR2 FQDESV (reference sequence). The CDR3 sequence is 16 residues long. CDR3 coding DNA: TGTGCCAGCAGCCCCCAATTGGGACAGGGTATCTCTGAAGCTTTCTTT. Translating gives CASSPQLGQGISEAFF.

The chain recombines TRBV19 with TRBJ2-2, with TRBD2 matching over 7 bases. CDR1 is LNHDA, CDR2 SQIVND, per germline (reference sequence). The CDR3 is 15 residues long. V lost 6 bases to trimming and J lost 0 bases; unmatched junction nucleotides: 4. For the CDR3, the DNA is TGTGCCAGTAGGGGCGGGGGAACGAACACCGGGGAGCTGTTTTTT. Translation: CASRGGGTNTGELFF.

The J gene is TRBJ2-3, the V gene TRBV5-6; 8 nucleotides agree with TRBD2. The CDR3 runs 14 residues. Germline V gene lookup returns CDR1 SGHDT and CDR2 YYEEEE. V trimming: 3 bases; J trimming: 1 base; junction bases outside the gene matches: 1. CDR3 protein: CASSSTSGTDTQYF. The CDR3 coding sequence is TGTGCCAGCAGCTCGACTAGCGGCACAGATACGCAGTATTTT.

The chain links TRBV2 to TRBJ1-1; D not certain. The germline V gene has CDR1 SNHLY and CDR2 FYNNEI. This CDR3 is built from 11 residues. V lost 5 bases to trimming and J lost 3 bases, with 4 bases between them. CDR3 loop: CASSIDTEAFF. CDR3 DNA: TGTGCCAGCAGTATAGACACTGAAGCTTTCTTT.